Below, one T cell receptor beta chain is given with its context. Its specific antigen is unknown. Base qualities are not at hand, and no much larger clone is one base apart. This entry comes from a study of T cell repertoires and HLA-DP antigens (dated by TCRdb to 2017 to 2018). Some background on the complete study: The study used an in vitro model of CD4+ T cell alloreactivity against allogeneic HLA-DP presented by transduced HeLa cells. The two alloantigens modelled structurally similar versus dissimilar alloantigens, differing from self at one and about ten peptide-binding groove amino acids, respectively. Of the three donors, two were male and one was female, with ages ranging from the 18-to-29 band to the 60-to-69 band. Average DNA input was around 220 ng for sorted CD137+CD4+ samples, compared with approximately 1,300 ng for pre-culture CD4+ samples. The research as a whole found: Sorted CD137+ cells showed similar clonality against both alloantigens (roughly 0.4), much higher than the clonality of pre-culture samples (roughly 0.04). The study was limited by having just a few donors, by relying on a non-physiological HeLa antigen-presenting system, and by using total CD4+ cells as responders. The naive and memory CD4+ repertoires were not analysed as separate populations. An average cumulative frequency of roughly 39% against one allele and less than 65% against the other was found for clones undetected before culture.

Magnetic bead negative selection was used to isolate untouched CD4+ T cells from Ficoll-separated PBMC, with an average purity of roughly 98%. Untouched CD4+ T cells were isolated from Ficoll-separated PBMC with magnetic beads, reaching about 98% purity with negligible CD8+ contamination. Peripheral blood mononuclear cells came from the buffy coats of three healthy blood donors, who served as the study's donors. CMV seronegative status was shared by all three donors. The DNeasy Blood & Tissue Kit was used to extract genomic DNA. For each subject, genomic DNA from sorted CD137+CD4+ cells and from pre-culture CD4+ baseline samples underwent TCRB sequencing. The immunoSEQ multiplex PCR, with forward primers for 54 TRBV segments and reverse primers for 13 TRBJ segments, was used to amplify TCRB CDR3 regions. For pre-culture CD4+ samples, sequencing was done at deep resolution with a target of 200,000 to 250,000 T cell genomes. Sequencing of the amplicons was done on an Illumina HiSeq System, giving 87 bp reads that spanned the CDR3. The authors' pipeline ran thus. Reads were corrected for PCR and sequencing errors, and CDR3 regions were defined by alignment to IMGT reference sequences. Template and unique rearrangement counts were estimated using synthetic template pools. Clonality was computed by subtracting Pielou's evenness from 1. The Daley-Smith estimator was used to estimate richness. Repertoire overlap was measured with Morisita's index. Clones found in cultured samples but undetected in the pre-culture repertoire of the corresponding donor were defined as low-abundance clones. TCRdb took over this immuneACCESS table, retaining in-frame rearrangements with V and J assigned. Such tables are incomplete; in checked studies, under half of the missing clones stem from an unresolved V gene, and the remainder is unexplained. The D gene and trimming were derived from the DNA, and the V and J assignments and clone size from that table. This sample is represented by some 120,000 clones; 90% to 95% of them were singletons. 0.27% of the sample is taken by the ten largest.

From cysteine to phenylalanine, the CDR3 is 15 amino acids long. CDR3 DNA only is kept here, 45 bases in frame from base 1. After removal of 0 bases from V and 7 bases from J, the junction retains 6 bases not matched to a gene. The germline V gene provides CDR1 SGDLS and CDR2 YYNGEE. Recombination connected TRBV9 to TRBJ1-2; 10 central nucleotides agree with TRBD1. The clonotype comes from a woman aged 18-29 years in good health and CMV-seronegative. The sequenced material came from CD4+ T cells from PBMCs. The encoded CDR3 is CASSVGLGQGSGYTF. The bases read TGTGCCAGCAGCGTAGGGTTGGGACAGGGGTCTGGCTACACCTTC.